These 8 T cell receptor beta chains were sequenced from one sample in a study of T cell responses to AZD1222 COVID-19 vaccine. Using immunoSEQ multiplex PCR, the repertoire was profiled, and TCRdb retains in-frame clones only, with some absent. There are over 65,000 clones in the sample; 70% to 90% occur only once, and 7% lies in the top ten. Source: peripheral blood, taken on day 0 of AZD1222 vaccination. These receptors came from an adult in good health.

V gene TRBV7-7 combines with J gene TRBJ2-3; 7 bases fit TRBD1. Germline-derived CDR1 and CDR2 are SSHAT and FNYEAQ (reference sequence). This CDR3 has 12 amino acids. CDR3: CASSPGGDTQYF. For the CDR3, the DNA is TGTGCTAGCTCTCCAGGGGGAGATACGCAGTATTTT.

The chain is built from TRBV10-3 and TRBJ2-3; D perhaps matches TRBD1 (5 bases). The CDR3 length is 13 residues. Germline CDR1 is ENHRY and CDR2 is SYGVKD. V was trimmed by 8 bases and J by 0 bases, leaving 9 bases between them. CDR3 nucleotide sequence: TGTGCCATCGGGGCCCCTAGCACAGATACGCAGTATTTT. Encoded protein: CAIGAPSTDTQYF.

This chain joins TRBV7-9 and TRBJ1-3; 10 nucleotides agree with TRBD1. Per the germline V gene, CDR1 is SEHNR and CDR2 is FQNEAQ (reference sequence). The CDR3 runs to 16 residues. The V gene end was trimmed by 4 bases and the J gene end by 1 base; junction bases not matched to a gene: 4. The CDR3 coding sequence is TGTGCCAGCAGCTCGACAGGGGGCATTTCTGGAAACACCATATATTTT. This sequence encodes CASSSTGGISGNTIYF.

V is TRBV28 and J is TRBJ2-3; TRBD2 aligns across 9 bases. Looked up from germline, CDR1 is MDHEN and CDR2 is SYDVKM. After removal of 5 bases from V and 3 bases from J, the junction contained 9 bases not matched to a gene. The CDR3 length is 16 residues. CDR3 sequence reads: CASSASIAGETDTQYF. Here the CDR3 DNA reads TGTGCCAGCAGTGCCTCTATAGCGGGAGAGACAGATACGCAGTATTTT.

Written as DNA, the CDR3 is TGTGCCAGCAGCGTAGGGGAGGGCCTGAACACTGAAGCTTTCTTT. Translation gives CASSVGEGLNTEAFF. The chain recombines TRBV9 with TRBJ1-1; no definite D call. This CDR3 has 15 amino acids. CDR1 is SGDLS and CDR2 is YYNGEE in the germline V gene. V lost 0 bases and J 0 bases, leaving 9 bases between the germline ends.

V is TRBV6-4 and J is TRBJ1-1; no definite D call. V lost 6 bases, J lost 5 bases, and 16 bases lay in between. The CDR3 totals 14 residues. Germline V gene lookup returns CDR1 MRHNA and CDR2 SNTAGT. The CDR3 DNA reads as TGTGCCAGCAGCCCTTCAGAGGAGAGAACTGAAGCTTTCTTT. Residues: CASSPSEERTEAFF.

This clone was counted only a few times. The chain couples TRBV24-1 to TRBJ2-5; the match to TRBD1 covers 11 bases. This CDR3 has 14 residues. V was pared by 4 bases and J by 7 bases, with 4 bases of the junction left unmatched. The V gene's germline CDR1 is KGHDR and CDR2 SFDVKD. CDR3 sequence reads: CATSEGTGGGTQYF. Written as DNA, the CDR3 is TGTGCCACCAGTGAGGGGACAGGGGGTGGGACCCAGTACTTC.

The gene calls are TRBV5-6 and TRBJ1-2, with no clear D. Looked up from germline, CDR1 is SGHDT and CDR2 is YYEEEE. The V gene lost 0 bases and the J gene lost 4 bases, with 10 bases spanning the gap. This CDR3 contains 14 residues. The CDR3 nucleotides are TGTGCCAGCAGCTTGGAGGCAGGCCTCTATGGCTACACCTTC. As protein: CASSLEAGLYGYTF. Using reference TRBV5-6 and TRBJ1-2 for the parts outside the CDR3, the full variable domain is DAGVTQSPTHLIKTRGQQVTLRCSPKSGHDTVSWYQQALGQGPQFIFQYYEEEERQRGNFPDRFSGHQFPNYSSELNVNALLLGDSALYLCASSLEAGLYGYTFGSGTRLTVV.